This T cell receptor beta chain was observed in a study of T cells in localized non-small cell lung cancer. Study outcomes and limitations: Tumor trailed uninvolved adjacent lung in T cell clonality, which peaked there.

About this clone: Its antigen is unidentified.

Measured with immunoSEQ multiplex PCR; TCRdb has only the in-frame clones, and not every one. The data contain under 35,000 clones, about nine tenths of them singletons. Germline CDR1 is SGDLS and CDR2 is YYNGEE. V was trimmed by 0 bases and J by 2 bases, leaving 13 bases between them. There are 16 residues in the CDR3. V is TRBV9 and J is TRBJ2-3; weak D call: TRBD2 (5 bases). The sample in question was peripheral blood mononuclear cells, obtained before any cancer treatment. The origin of this receptor is a woman aged 40 to 75 with stage III lung adenocarcinoma. The CDR3 here is CASSVGESGYTDTQYF. CDR3 sequence (DNA): TGTGCCAGCAGCGTAGGAGAGAGCGGATACACAGATACGCAGTATTTT. The whole variable domain, filled in from reference TRBV9 and TRBJ2-3, reads DSGVTQTPKHLITATGQRVTLRCSPRSGDLSVYWYQQSLDQGLQFLIQYYNGEERAKGNILERFSAQQFPDLHSELNLSSLELGDSALYFCASSVGESGYTDTQYFGPGTRLTVL.